The 9 T cell receptor beta chains listed next were all sequenced from one sample in a study of T cell responses to AZD1222 COVID-19 vaccine. Clones were read by immunoSEQ multiplex PCR, and TCRdb kept only the in-frame ones, dropping some. The sample includes about 150,000 clones, 75% to 95% of them seen just once. The specimen comprised peripheral blood, sampled on day 0 of AZD1222 vaccination. Receptor source: an adult in good health.

The gene calls are TRBV25-1 and TRBJ2-3, with a possible D match to TRBD2 (6 bases). V was pared by 6 bases and J by 1 base, with 17 bases between. This CDR3 is 16 amino acids long. In germline, CDR1 is MGHDK, CDR2 SYGVNS. This CDR3 is CASRPTPRRGTDTQYF. The CDR3 DNA reads as TGTGCCAGCAGACCAACCCCGCGGAGGGGCACAGATACGCAGTATTTT.

This chain connects TRBV4-1 to TRBJ1-2; tentative D call: TRBD1 (6 bases). Trimming took 2 bases from V and 7 from J, leaving 20 bases between them. Per the germline V gene, CDR1 is MGHRA and CDR2 is YSYEKL. This CDR3 is built from 16 residues. The CDR3 bases are TGCGCCAGCAGCCAAAAGCCTAATGGGGACACTAGTGGCTACACCTTC. Translated: CASSQKPNGDTSGYTF.

V and J are TRBV5-1 and TRBJ2-7, with unresolved D. Germline V CDR1 and CDR2: SGHRS, YFSETQ. V dropped 4 bases and J dropped 2 bases, with 16 bases sitting between them. The CDR3 loop spans 15 amino acids. The CDR3 region is CASSPRGRPTYEQYF. In nucleotides, the CDR3 is TGCGCCAGCAGCCCGCGTGGACGGCCCACCTACGAGCAGTACTTC. Using reference TRBV5-1 and TRBJ2-7 for the parts outside the CDR3, the full variable domain is KAGVTQTPRYLIKTRGQQVTLSCSPISGHRSVSWYQQTPGQGLQFLFEYFSETQRNKGNFPGRFSGRQFSNSRSEMNVSTLELGDSALYLCASSPRGRPTYEQYFGPGTRLTVT.

This chain joins TRBV19 and TRBJ2-2; weak D call: TRBD2 (5 bases). This CDR3 comprises 17 residues. The germline V and J ends were trimmed by 5 bases and 0 bases, with 16 bases remaining between them. Germline V CDR1 and CDR2: LNHDA, SQIVND (reference sequence). CDR3 in DNA: TGTGCCAGTAGTGCACCACTAGTTTTCGCGAACACCGGGGAGCTGTTTTTT. Translated, it gives CASSAPLVFANTGELFF.

This chain connects TRBV4-1 to TRBJ2-7; 9 bases are a match to TRBD2. Trimming at V came to 4 bases and at J to 3 bases, leaving 13 bases not matched to a gene. The V gene's germline CDR1 is MGHRA and CDR2 YSYEKL. The CDR3 spans 17 residues. Written as DNA, the CDR3 is TGCGCCAGCAGCCGAACCCATAGCGGGGGCTTCTTCTACGAGCAGTACTTC. It specifies CASSRTHSGGFFYEQYF.

The genes are TRBV6-5 and TRBJ2-7; D is possibly TRBD1 (5 bases). V shed 0 bases and J shed 4 bases, with 13 bases lying between them. The CDR3 is 15 amino acids. From germline, CDR1 is MNHEY and CDR2 SVGAGI. The CDR3 loop is CASSYSTQGWYEQYF. CDR3 bases: TGTGCCAGCAGTTACTCGACGCAGGGTTGGTACGAGCAGTACTTC.

This clone was seen more than once but under ten times. The genes are TRBV25-1 and TRBJ2-5; TRBD1 agrees at 9 bases. V trimming: 4 bases; J trimming: 1 base; junction bases outside the gene matches: 7. CDR1 and CDR2 from the germline V gene are MGHDK and SYGVNS. The CDR3 sequence is 16 residues long. In nucleotides, the CDR3 is TGTGCCAGCAGTGCGGACAGGGGCGAACTCCAAGAGACCCAGTACTTC. This sequence encodes CASSADRGELQETQYF.

This clone was seen a single time. Other DNA sequences in this specimen translate into the identical CDR3. The chain couples TRBV5-8 to TRBJ2-7; no reliable D call. The ends were cut back, 2 bases at V and 4 bases at J, with 4 bases in the middle. Germline assignment: CDR1 SGHTS and CDR2 YDEGEE. The CDR3 extends over 11 amino acids. The CDR3 coding sequence is TGTGCCAGCAGCTTTAGTTACGAGCAGTACTTC. Translating gives CASSFSYEQYF. Complete variable domain (other parts from reference TRBV5-8 and TRBJ2-7): EAGVTQSPTHLIKTRGQQATLRCSPISGHTSVYWYQQALGLGLQFLLWYDEGEERNRGNFPPRFSGRQFPNYSSELNVNALELEDSALYLCASSFSYEQYFGPGTRLTVT.

This chain links TRBV7-8 with TRBJ2-7; weak D call: TRBD1 (6 bases). CDR3 length: 15 amino acids. Germline V gene data show CDR1 as SGHVS and CDR2 as FQNEAQ. Trimming shortened V by 1 base and J by 9 bases, and 19 bases separated the two germline ends. The CDR3 coding sequence is TGTGCCAGCAGCTTAGAAGGACAGCCCATGCGCGGGCAGTACTTC. It is translated as CASSLEGQPMRGQYF.